The 21 T cell receptor beta chains below were found in one sample sequenced in a study of OX40 agonist ivuxolimab in advanced cancers. This table comes from immunoSEQ multiplex PCR, and its TCRdb copy is limited to in-frame clones, with some not included. Of around 7,700 clones in the sample, around 86% were seen once. The sample was CD4+ or CD8+ T cells sorted from blood, taken in a trial of the OX40 agonist ivuxolimab. The receptors derive from an adult with an advanced solid tumor such as melanoma, head and neck, liver or kidney cancer.

The chain has TRBV27 and TRBJ1-5; weak D call: TRBD1 (6 bases). Germline values: CDR1 MNHEY, CDR2 SMNVEV (reference sequence). Deletions cut 1 base from V and 0 bases from J, with 13 bases between. The CDR3 has 17 amino acids. The CDR3 DNA follows: TGTGCCAGCAGTTTATACCCCCCGACAGGTAGCAATCAGCCCCAGCATTTT. It is translated as CASSLYPPTGSNQPQHF.

The chain joins TRBV7-9 to TRBJ2-5; 7 bases line up with TRBD2. V dropped 5 bases and J dropped 5; count of bases not matched to a gene: 5. This CDR3 has 13 residues. Germline V gene data show CDR1 as SEHNR and CDR2 as FQNEAQ (reference sequence). The CDR3 loop is CASSGGGPETQYF. As DNA, the CDR3 is TGTGCCAGCAGCGGGGGGGGTCCGGAGACCCAGTACTTC. Looking up the rest from reference TRBV7-9 and TRBJ2-5 gives the full variable domain: DTGVSQNPRHKITKRGQNVTFRCDPISEHNRLYWYRQTLGQGPEFLTYFQNEAQLEKSRLLSDRFSAERPKGSFSTLEIQRTEQGDSAMYLCASSGGGPETQYFGPGTRLLVL.

The V and J genes are TRBV7-2 and TRBJ2-2; perhaps TRBD2 as D (5 bases). The V end was cut by 0 bases, the J end by 5 bases, with 10 bases between. Germline CDR1 SGHTA, CDR2 FQGNSA. The CDR3 has 15 amino acids. The CDR3 nucleotides are TGTGCCAGCAGCTTAGCGGGAGTAAGGACCGGGGAGCTGTTTTTT. It translates to CASSLAGVRTGELFF.

This clone was counted a few times. This chain connects TRBV4-1 to TRBJ1-2, with unresolved D. Germline V CDR1 and CDR2: MGHRA, YSYEKL. Trimming removed 4 bases from V and 3 bases from J, with 12 bases in between. The CDR3 extends over 14 amino acids. CDR3 nucleotides: TGCGCCAGCAGCCCTGAGACCCACTACTATGGCTACACCTTC. Its translation: CASSPETHYYGYTF.

The chain combines TRBV18 with TRBJ1-4; possibly TRBD1 for D (6 bases). The V end lost 6 bases, the J end lost 11 bases, and 13 bases lay between the germline ends. The V gene's germline CDR1 is KGHSH and CDR2 LQKENI. CDR3 length: 12 residues. CDR3 nucleotides: TGTGCCAGCTCCCGGCCAGGGGAGAAACTGTTTTTT. Amino acid sequence: CASSRPGEKLFF.

The rearrangement links TRBV28 to TRBJ2-5; TRBD1 agrees at 8 bases. The V gene's germline CDR1 is MDHEN and CDR2 SYDVKM. This CDR3 comprises 15 residues. With 3 bases clipped from V and 5 bases from J, the junction kept 8 bases outside the gene matches. In DNA, the CDR3 is TGTGCCAGCAGTTTCCTTTCAGGGGGCCGGGAGACCCAGTACTTC. Residues: CASSFLSGGRETQYF. Full variable domain (remainder filled in from reference TRBV28 and TRBJ2-5): DVKVTQSSRYLVKRTGEKVFLECVQDMDHENMFWYRQDPGLGLRLIYFSYDVKMKEKGDIPEGYSVSREKKERFSLILESASTNQTSMYLCASSFLSGGRETQYFGPGTRLLVL.

V usage is TRBV28 and J usage is TRBJ1-1; maybe TRBD1 (5 bases). V dropped 4 bases and J dropped 5 bases, with 8 bases sitting between them. The CDR3 covers 12 residues. The germline CDR1 and CDR2 sequences are MDHEN and SYDVKM. The CDR3 DNA sequence: TGTGCCAGCAGTTACAGGCATACTGAAGCTTTCTTT. It encodes CASSYRHTEAFF.

V is TRBV5-6 and J is TRBJ1-3; D gene ambiguous. CDR1 and CDR2 from the germline V gene are SGHDT and YYEEEE. The CDR3 runs to 16 residues. The ends were cut back, 4 bases at V and 0 bases at J, with 14 bases in the middle. The CDR3 here is CASSPRYKSSGNTIYF. The CDR3 DNA reads as TGTGCCAGCAGCCCCCGCTACAAGAGCTCTGGAAACACCATATATTTT.

The rearrangement joins TRBV7-6 to TRBJ1-5, with D perhaps matching TRBD1 (5 bases). CDR1 is SGHVS, CDR2 FNYEAQ, per germline. The CDR3 spans 14 residues. Deletions cut 5 bases from V and 6 bases from J, with 14 bases between. The CDR3 here is CASSRGRGSQPQHF. CDR3 sequence (DNA): TGTGCCAGCAGCCGCGGTAGGGGATCTCAGCCCCAGCATTTT.

The V and J genes are TRBV5-1 and TRBJ1-2; D is possibly TRBD1 (6 bases). CDR1 is SGHRS and CDR2 is YFSETQ in the germline V gene. The V end lost 2 bases, the J end lost 6 bases, and 14 bases lay between the germline ends. CDR3 length equals 14 residues. CDR3 in DNA: TGCGCCAGCAGCTTACAGGGTGCGGGAGATGGCTACACCTTC. Protein product: CASSLQGAGDGYTF.

The chain employs TRBV6-6 and TRBJ1-2; D perhaps matches TRBD1 (5 bases). This CDR3 spans 13 amino acids. From germline, CDR1 is MNHNY and CDR2 SVGAGI (reference sequence). V was shortened by 6 bases and J by 1 base, with 9 bases between the two germline ends. This CDR3 reads CASSLDSNYGYTF. The CDR3 DNA reads TGTGCCAGCAGCCTCGACAGTAACTATGGCTACACCTTC.

This clone was picked up one time. The chain combines TRBV5-1 with TRBJ2-2; either TRBD1 or TRBD2 may fit D (5 bases each). Trimming took 3 bases from V and 4 from J, leaving 13 bases between them. Germline V gene data show CDR1 as SGHRS and CDR2 as YFSETQ. The CDR3 consists of 15 residues. The CDR3 region has the DNA TGCGCCAGCAGCTCGGACGGGACCATCACCGGGGAGCTGTTTTTT. Residues: CASSSDGTITGELFF.

This rearrangement joins TRBV9 to TRBJ2-7; 11 bases line up with TRBD2. V lost 1 base, J lost 6 bases, and 3 bases stayed unmatched. CDR1 is SGDLS and CDR2 is YYNGEE in the germline V gene. The CDR3 is 14 residues long. The CDR3 is CASSVQTSGSEQYF. CDR3 DNA sequence: TGTGCCAGCAGCGTACAAACTAGCGGGAGCGAGCAGTACTTC.

This rearrangement joins TRBV4-3 to TRBJ2-3; D is perhaps TRBD1 (6 bases). The CDR3 is 13 amino acids. The V end was cut by 1 base, the J end by 5 bases, with 7 bases between. Germline lookup yields CDR1 LGHNA and CDR2 YSLEER. CDR3 sequence: CASSQGGGDTQYF. CDR3 in DNA: TGCGCCAGCAGCCAAGGAGGGGGAGATACGCAGTATTTT.

The V call is TRBV28, the J call TRBJ2-1, with 7 bases that match TRBD1. V shed 5 bases and J 3 bases; nucleotides not matched to a gene: 1. This CDR3 is 13 amino acids long. The germline gives CDR1 MDHEN, CDR2 SYDVKM. CDR3 residues: CASSGTDYNEQFF. The CDR3 nucleotides read TGTGCCAGCAGTGGGACAGACTACAATGAGCAGTTCTTC.

This chain links TRBV19 with TRBJ1-2; D perhaps matches TRBD1 (5 bases). Per the germline V gene, CDR1 is LNHDA and CDR2 is SQIVND (reference sequence). The CDR3 covers 16 residues. Trimming took off 3 bases at V and 5 bases at J, with 19 bases between the two ends. In nucleotides, the CDR3 is TGTGCCAGTAGTATGAACAGAGGGGATAAACTTTATGGCTACACCTTC. This encodes CASSMNRGDKLYGYTF.

The chain links TRBV5-8 to TRBJ1-3; D is unclear. CDR3 length: 14 residues. V gave up 0 bases and J gave up 0 bases, with 4 bases separating them. Germline V gene data show CDR1 as SGHTS and CDR2 as YDEGEE. The chain's CDR3 is CASSLEGSGNTIYF. The CDR3 DNA is TGTGCCAGCAGCTTGGAGGGCTCTGGAAACACCATATATTTT.

The chain couples TRBV7-9 to TRBJ1-2; D is ambiguous. V lost 5 bases and J lost 8, with 15 bases in between. Germline V gene data show CDR1 as SEHNR and CDR2 as FQNEAQ (reference sequence). The CDR3 consists of 13 residues. The CDR3 reads CASSRLVVSGYTF. The CDR3 region has the DNA TGTGCCAGCAGCCGCCTAGTGGTCAGCGGCTACACCTTC.

The chain links TRBV2 to TRBJ2-3, with D possibly being TRBD2 (5 bases). CDR3 size: 14 residues. Trimming removed 6 bases from V and 8 bases from J, with 18 bases in between. Germline assignment: CDR1 SNHLY and CDR2 FYNNEI. The CDR3 nucleotides are TGTGCCAGCAGCGCTAGCAGCATCGGAGGTACGCAGTATTTT. Amino acids: CASSASSIGGTQYF.

This clone occurred a few times. V and J are TRBV2 and TRBJ2-5; TRBD1 agrees at 8 bases. The CDR3 spans 14 residues. Losses at the gene ends were 8 bases for V and 4 bases for J; bases not matched to a gene: 9. The germline V gene has CDR1 SNHLY and CDR2 FYNNEI. CDR3 amino acids: CASREQGVGETQYF. The CDR3 coding sequence is TGTGCCAGCCGAGAACAGGGGGTGGGAGAGACCCAGTACTTC.

This clone was recorded once. The V gene is TRBV19, the J gene TRBJ2-5, with D possibly TRBD1 on 6 matching bases. CDR3 size: 17 residues. Germline V lookup: CDR1 LNHDA, CDR2 SQIVND (reference sequence). Trimming removed 6 bases from V and 3 bases from J, with 23 bases in between. The CDR3: CASSNAGYRAGEETQYF. The CDR3 DNA follows: TGTGCCAGTAGCAACGCCGGCTACAGGGCTGGCGAAGAGACCCAGTACTTC.